These 25 T cell receptor beta chains came from one sample sequenced in a study of regulatory T cells in long-lasting Graves disease (dated by TCRdb to 2020 to 2023). The library came from multiplex PCR. Sequencing used an Illumina HiSeq 4000. iRepertoire HTBI primers and Arm-PCR amplification of CDR3 regions were used to construct TCR beta libraries. TCRdb reprocessed the public reads (quality trimming at Q25 with fastp, clone calling with MiXCR) and kept in-frame beta chains. A single entry per CDR3 protein holds the most common genes and DNA from its merged rows. The sample profile shows roughly 500,000 distinct CDR3 sequences; around 13% of them were found once. Clones ranked in the top ten supply approximately 17% of the sample. The sample's time point label, decoded: newly diagnosed GD, antithyroid drugs for less than 3 months. For both TCR sequencing and RNA sequencing, RNA was extracted from PBMCs in TRIzol.

The data also belong to a second study, concerning T cells in Graves' hyperthyroidism and ophthalmopathy.

The sequenced sample was peripheral blood mononuclear cells (PBMCs), obtained at new diagnosis, from a patient treated with antithyroid drugs. The source is a woman aged 50 to 60 with Graves disease. Donor details come from another sample of the same person, matched by shared clones.

This clonotype was picked up many times. The chain combines TRBV12-3 or TRBV12-4 with TRBJ2-7; no firm D call. The V end lost 6 bases, the J end lost 7 bases, and 10 bases lay between the germline ends. The CDR3 is made up of 11 amino acids. Written as DNA, the CDR3 is TGTGCCAGCAGCACGTACGGGGAGCAGTACTTC. Protein product: CASSTYGEQYF.

This clonotype was counted between two and nine times. The rearrangement uses TRBV20-1 and TRBJ2-1; perhaps D is TRBD1 or TRBD2 (5 bases each). This CDR3 has 12 amino acids. Trimming removed 8 bases from V and 5 bases from J, with 13 bases in between. Germline V gene lookup returns CDR1 DFQATT and CDR2 SNEGSKA (reference sequence). The CDR3 loop is CSRDQLDNEQFF. DNA for the CDR3: TGCAGTAGGGACCAGCTAGACAATGAGCAGTTCTTC.

This clonotype was recorded many times. The chain recombines TRBV20-1 with TRBJ2-7, with 12 bases aligning to TRBD2. Losses at the gene ends were 2 bases for V and 5 bases for J; bases not matched to a gene: 7. The CDR3 covers 15 residues. The germline V gene has CDR1 DFQATT and CDR2 SNEGSKA (reference sequence). This chain's CDR3 is CSARPIGLAGNEQYF. The CDR3 region has the DNA TGCAGTGCTAGACCAATAGGACTAGCGGGGAACGAGCAGTACTTC.

This clonotype was counted once. With a far larger clone one base away, a read error is the likely cause. This chain joins TRBV7-8 and TRBJ2-5; 12 positions match TRBD1. CDR1 and CDR2 from the germline V gene are SGHVS and FQNEAQ. The CDR3 is 15 amino acids. This chain's CDR3 is CVSSLGTGGLETQYF. CDR3 coding DNA: TGTGTCAGCAGCCTGGGGACAGGGGGCTTGGAGACCCAGTACTTC.

In its sample, this clonotype was seen many times. The chain has TRBV14 and TRBJ2-1, with TRBD2 identical over 7 bases. J lost 8 bases, V lost 8 bases, and 9 bases had no gene match. The CDR3 contains 13 residues. Germline loops: CDR1 SGHDN, CDR2 FVKESK. The CDR3 reads CASGLGLGYEQFF. The CDR3 coding sequence is TGTGCCAGCGGACTTGGACTAGGCTATGAGCAGTTCTTC.

This clonotype was found many times. The chain couples TRBV5-1 to TRBJ2-2; 11 bases are shared with TRBD2. Per germline, CDR1 SGHRS and CDR2 YFSETQ. Trimming removed 4 bases from V and 3 bases from J; junction bases left unmatched: 5. There are 16 residues in the CDR3. CDR3 residues: CASSKLAGADTGELFF. CDR3 DNA sequence: TGCGCCAGCAGCAAACTAGCGGGAGCGGACACCGGGGAGCTGTTTTTT.

This clonotype was recorded many times. The chain employs TRBV3-1 and TRBJ2-1; 7 nucleotides line up with TRBD2. V lost 4 bases to trimming and J lost 6 bases; unmatched junction nucleotides: 15. The CDR3 spans 17 residues. Germline assignment: CDR1 LGHDT and CDR2 YNNKEL (reference sequence). CDR3 nucleotides: TGTGCCAGCAGCCCTCGGGCGGGAGAGTTCGGCAGCAATGAGCAGTTCTTC. Translating gives CASSPRAGEFGSNEQFF.

This clonotype came up many times. The rearrangement joins TRBV3-1 to TRBJ2-6, with D perhaps matching TRBD2 (6 bases). There are 17 residues in the CDR3. The V end was cut by 3 bases, the J end by 4 bases, with 16 bases between. The germline CDR1 and CDR2 sequences are LGHDT and YNNKEL (reference sequence). CDR3 DNA: TGTGCCAGCAGCCAGGGTGGGAGGACGTCGGGGGCCAACGTCCTGACTTTC. Translating it yields CASSQGGRTSGANVLTF.

There are many counts of this clonotype. The CDR3 is CASSLGRGNTEAFF. In DNA form, the CDR3 reads TGTGCCAGCAGCTTGGGTAGGGGGAACACTGAAGCTTTCTTT. V is TRBV12-3 or TRBV12-4 and J is TRBJ1-1; possible D gene TRBD1, 5 bases. CDR3 length: 14 amino acids. Trimming left V 6 bases short and J 1 base short, with 12 bases between.

This clonotype was recorded a few times. The rearrangement uses TRBV6-5 and TRBJ2-4; D remains unclear. CDR1 is MNHEY and CDR2 is SVGAGI in the germline V gene. The CDR3 sequence is 14 residues long. Trimming shortened V by 0 bases and J by 9 bases, and 12 bases separated the two germline ends. DNA of the CDR3: TGTGCCAGCAGTTACTCCACCCAAGGCGGCATTCAGTACTTC. Translating gives CASSYSTQGGIQYF.

This clonotype was seen a handful of times. The rearrangement links TRBV13 to TRBJ2-7; TRBD2 aligns across 7 bases. Germline CDR1 and CDR2: PRHDT and FYEKMQ (reference sequence). V shed 2 bases and J 6 bases; nucleotides not matched to a gene: 4. The CDR3 contains 13 residues. CDR3 nucleotides: TGTGCCAGCAGCTTAATAGGGGAGGGCGAGCAGTACTTC. It encodes CASSLIGEGEQYF.

There are a few counts of this clonotype. The rearrangement uses TRBV12-5 and TRBJ2-7; 7 nucleotides align to TRBD1. CDR3 length: 17 amino acids. CDR1 is LGHNT, CDR2 FRNRAP, per germline. Trimming at V came to 0 bases and at J to 1 base, leaving 9 bases not matched to a gene. The CDR3 region has the DNA TGTGCTAGTGGTTTGGTGGCCAGGACAGGTCAATCCTACGAGCAGTACTTC. This encodes CASGLVARTGQSYEQYF.

The chain recombines TRBV4-1 with TRBJ2-1; TRBD2 matches 12 bases. V lost 2 bases to trimming and J lost 5 bases; unmatched junction nucleotides: 10. The CDR3 spans 18 residues. CDR1 and CDR2 (germline): MGHRA, YSYEKL. The CDR3 DNA is TGCGCCAGCAGCCAAACGCCGGGACTAGCGGGTATACACAATGAGCAGTTCTTC. It encodes CASSQTPGLAGIHNEQFF.

The V and J genes are TRBV28 and TRBJ2-1; 9 bases map to TRBD1. J gave up 9 bases and V 4 bases, and 13 bases lay outside the gene matches. This CDR3 comprises 16 residues. The V gene's germline CDR1 is MDHEN and CDR2 SYDVKM. Here the CDR3 reads CASSSYRDRELGEQFF. CDR3 nucleotides: TGTGCCAGCAGTTCCTACCGGGACAGGGAATTGGGTGAGCAGTTCTTC. Supplemented by reference TRBV28 and TRBJ2-1, the full variable domain reads DVKVTQSSRYLVKRTGEKVFLECVQDMDHENMFWYRQDPGLGLRLIYFSYDVKMKEKGDIPEGYSVSREKKERFSLILESASTNQTSMYLCASSSYRDRELGEQFFGPGTRLTVL.

This clonotype was seen only a few times. The genes are TRBV7-2 and TRBJ2-5; 7 positions agree with TRBD2. The CDR3 runs to 15 residues. Germline V CDR1 and CDR2: SGHTA, FQGNSA. After removal of 5 bases from V and 5 bases from J, the junction contained 11 bases not matched to a gene. The CDR3 DNA reads as TGTGCCAGCAGCGAATATGGACTAGAATGGGAGACCCAGTACTTC. Translating it yields CASSEYGLEWETQYF. Filled out from reference TRBV7-2 and TRBJ2-5, the complete variable domain reads GAGVSQSPSNKVTEKGKDVELRCDPISGHTALYWYRQSLGQGLEFLIYFQGNSAPDKSGLPSDRFSAERTGGSVSTLTIQRTQQEDSAVYLCASSEYGLEWETQYFGPGTRLLVL.

This clonotype was counted at least ten times. The genes are TRBV28 and TRBJ2-7, with D hard to call. Between the trimmed V and J ends, which lost 5 bases and 2 bases, there was a span of 10 bases. CDR3 length: 13 amino acids. Germline V gene sequence: CDR1 MDHEN, CDR2 SYDVKM. DNA for the CDR3: TGTGCCAGCAGTGAGGTTCCCCCCTACGAGCAGTACTTC. Translated: CASSEVPPYEQYF.

This clonotype occurred many times. The rearrangement uses TRBV19 and TRBJ1-5; D ambiguous. Trimming shortened V by 3 bases and J by 6 bases, and 21 bases separated the two germline ends. The CDR3 totals 17 residues. CDR1 is LNHDA and CDR2 is SQIVND in the germline V gene (reference sequence). CDR3 protein: CASSIASIIGIGQPQHF. DNA for the CDR3: TGTGCCAGTAGTATCGCGTCTATCATCGGGATTGGTCAGCCCCAGCATTTT.

This clonotype has ten or more counts. The chain uses TRBV7-9 and TRBJ2-7, with 11 bases aligning to TRBD2. The CDR3 runs 18 residues. CDR1 SEHNR and CDR2 FQNEAQ come from the germline V gene (reference sequence). With V trimmed by 1 base and J by 0 bases, 8 bases remained unmatched. The chain's CDR3 is CASSLGLAGGPVSYEQYF. In DNA, the CDR3 is TGTGCCAGCAGCTTAGGTTTAGCGGGAGGGCCCGTCTCCTACGAGCAGTACTTC.

The sample holds many counts of this clonotype. The chain uses TRBV5-1 and TRBJ1-4; no definite D call. The CDR3 extends over 15 amino acids. Germline loops: CDR1 SGHRS, CDR2 YFSETQ. Trimming removed 1 base from V and 6 bases from J, with 13 bases in between. The CDR3 is CASSLLGELYEKLFF. Written as DNA, the CDR3 is TGCGCCAGCAGCTTGCTCGGGGAGTTATATGAAAAACTGTTTTTT.

The table lists this clonotype with many counts. V gene TRBV25-1 combines with J gene TRBJ1-1; a weak D match, TRBD1 (6 bases). Germline CDR1 reads MGHDK; CDR2 reads SYGVNS. Deletions cut 1 base from V and 3 bases from J, with 18 bases between. CDR3 length: 17 amino acids. The CDR3: CASSEFDPRGGDTEAFF. The CDR3 nucleotides read TGTGCCAGCAGTGAATTCGACCCCAGGGGAGGGGACACTGAAGCTTTCTTT. Full variable domain (missing parts from reference TRBV25-1 and TRBJ1-1): EADIYQTPRYLVIGTGKKITLECSQTMGHDKMYWYQQDPGMELHLIHYSYGVNSTEKGDLSSESTVSRIRTEHFPLTLESARPSHTSQYLCASSEFDPRGGDTEAFFGQGTRLTVV.

This clonotype was counted ten times or more. The V call is TRBV3-1, the J call TRBJ1-2; D not resolved. V lost 0 bases, J lost 4 bases, and 15 bases lay in between. Germline V CDR1 and CDR2: LGHDT, YNNKEL (reference sequence). The CDR3 runs to 16 residues. This CDR3 reads CASSQDEVGVVYGYTF. In DNA, the CDR3 is TGTGCCAGCAGCCAAGATGAGGTTGGGGTTGTCTATGGCTACACCTTC.

J is TRBJ2-5 and V is TRBV12-3 or TRBV12-4; unclear D gene. CDR3 length: 13 amino acids. The V end was cut by 3 bases, the J end by 4 bases, with 9 bases between. CDR3 loop: CASSFRPGETQYF. The CDR3 bases are TGTGCCAGCAGTTTCCGCCCAGGAGAGACCCAGTACTTC.

The rearrangement uses TRBV6-4 and TRBJ2-5, with D possibly TRBD1 on 6 matching bases. V was shortened by 7 bases and J by 5 bases, with 14 bases between the two germline ends. The CDR3 is 13 amino acids. Germline V CDR1 and CDR2: MRHNA, SNTAGT. In DNA form, the CDR3 reads TGTGCCAGCACCAGGGGCGCTGGGGAGACCCAGTACTTC. Protein product: CASTRGAGETQYF.

The chain joins TRBV20-1 to TRBJ2-1, with 10 bases identical to TRBD2. This CDR3 region has 17 residues. Trimming took 5 bases from V and 1 from J; bases not matched to a gene: 11. CDR1 is DFQATT, CDR2 SNEGSKA, per germline (reference sequence). Here the CDR3 DNA reads TGCAGTGCTCCCTCGGGACTAGCGTCTACTTCCTACAATGAGCAGTTCTTC. As protein: CSAPSGLASTSYNEQFF.

This clonotype occurred many times. The chain joins TRBV27 to TRBJ2-7, with 12 bases fitting TRBD2. Germline values: CDR1 MNHEY, CDR2 SMNVEV (reference sequence). V dropped 5 bases and J dropped 4; count of bases not matched to a gene: 6. The CDR3 has 15 amino acids. In DNA form, the CDR3 reads TGTGCCAGCAGTGCTACTAGCGGGAGGTATTACGAGCAGTACTTC. Its protein is CASSATSGRYYEQYF.